This is a list of T cell receptor beta chains from one sample in a study of blood T cell repertoires in COVID-19. TCRdb's copy holds only in-frame clones and misses some; the assay was immunoSEQ multiplex PCR. Among over 70,000 clones listed, roughly three quarters were seen once. Sequenced sample: peripheral blood. These receptors were taken from a man aged 70 or older with COVID-19, enrolled during active disease. Both conserved end residues are part of each CDR3. The order of the fields is J gene, D gene, V gene, clone size, CDR3 DNA, CDR3 protein. D genes are given only for firm matches. Some rows have no size entry. The others give once, few or many, or a class for an expanded clone.

TRBJ2-7 TRBD2 TRBV2 . TGTGCCAGTCCCCCGGGAGGCAGGGTATCCCACGAGCAGTACTTC CASPPGGRVSHEQYF
TRBJ2-6 TRBD1 TRBV5-6 few TGTGCCAGCAGCTTCGCGGGACAGGCCTCTGGGGCCAACGTCCTGACTTTC CASSFAGQASGANVLTF
TRBJ1-2 TRBD1 TRBV4-1 . TGCGCCAGCAGCCAAGCGAGGGGGCTGAACTATGGCTACACCTTC CASSQARGLNYGYTF
TRBJ1-2 . TRBV20-1 . TGCAGTGCTAGAGCCTCGGGCTACACCTTC CSARASGYTF
TRBJ2-3 . TRBV7-2 . TGTGCCAGCAGCAACTCTGCACTTCGAGGGTTTGGAGTGGGAGCGCAGTATTTT CASSNSALRGFGVGAQYF
TRBJ2-1 TRBD2 TRBV7-2 . TGTGCCAGCAGCTTCAGACTAGCAGATAATGAGCAGTTCTTC CASSFRLADNEQFF
TRBJ2-1 TRBD2 TRBV5-4 . TGTGCCAGCAGCTTGCCGGGCGGGAGGGTTTACAATGAGCAGTTCTTC CASSLPGGRVYNEQFF
TRBJ1-5 . TRBV7-8 . TGTGCCAGCAGTTACTACGATCAGCCCCAGCATTTT CASSYYDQPQHF
TRBJ1-4 TRBD1 TRBV13 . TGTGCCAGCAGCCCAACGGGGAAGGGGGCCGTGTATGAAAAACTGTTTTTT CASSPTGKGAVYEKLFF
TRBJ1-5 . TRBV4-1 . TGCGCCAGCAGCCAAGGACTGGCACGCGGGGGAGATCAGCCCCAGCATTTT CASSQGLARGGDQPQHF
TRBJ1-6 TRBD1 TRBV7-2 . TGTGCCAGCAGACAAGGGACAGGGGTGAGGTCACCCCTCCACTTT CASRQGTGVRSPLHF
TRBJ2-1 TRBD2 TRBV5-1 . TGCGCCAGCAGCTTGGCCAGCGGGAGAGGAAATGAGCAGTTCTTC CASSLASGRGNEQFF
TRBJ1-3 TRBD1 TRBV2 . TGTGCCAGCTTCTACCCCCGGGGACAGGGGACGGGATCTGGAAACACCATATATTTT CASFYPRGQGTGSGNTIYF
TRBJ1-1 . TRBV6-5 . TGTGCCAGCAGTTACGGGGGCGCCACTGAAGCTTTCTTT CASSYGGATEAFF
TRBJ1-2 TRBD1 TRBV15 few TGTGCCACCAGCAGGGAACCCAGGGGGCAAAACTATGGCTACACCTTC CATSREPRGQNYGYTF
TRBJ2-1 TRBD1 TRBV6-5 . TGTGCCAGCAGTTACTCGATATCCAGGGGGACTGAGCAGTTCTTC CASSYSISRGTEQFF
TRBJ2-7 . TRBV6-5 many TGTGCCAGCAGTTACCAGCGACTTAGCTCCTACGAGCAGTACTTC CASSYQRLSSYEQYF
TRBJ2-7 TRBD2 TRBV9 . TGTGCCAGCAGCGTAGGGGCGGGAGGGTACGAGCAGTACTTC CASSVGAGGYEQYF
TRBJ2-6 . TRBV30 . TGTGCCTGGAGTGTAAAGTCAGGGTCTGGGGCCAACGTCCTGACTTTC CAWSVKSGSGANVLTF
TRBJ1-2 . TRBV6-5 . TGTGCCAGCAGTTACTCCCTGGGCAGGGCGGGAGGCTACACCTTC CASSYSLGRAGGYTF
TRBJ1-3 . TRBV5-5 . TGTGCCAGCAGCTTGGTTGGAGGGGAGGTATCTGGAAACACCATATATTTT CASSLVGGEVSGNTIYF
TRBJ1-5 TRBD1 TRBV27 . TGTGCCAGCAGTTTGGGACAGATTAATCAGCCCCAGCATTTT CASSLGQINQPQHF
TRBJ1-2 TRBD1 TRBV19 . TGTGCCAGTACCAACGACAGGGGATTTTCCTATGGCTACACCTTC CASTNDRGFSYGYTF
TRBJ1-2 . TRBV28 . TGTGCCAGCAGTTTAAGTTTGGGGGGCTATGGCTACACCTTC CASSLSLGGYGYTF
TRBJ1-2 . TRBV7-2 . TGTGCCACCCGCAGGGTCGGTTATGGCTACACCTTC CATRRVGYGYTF
TRBJ1-1 . TRBV7-3 . TGTGCCAGCAGCCCCTTCACAGGGTTCACTGAAGCTTTCTTT CASSPFTGFTEAFF
TRBJ2-4 TRBD2 TRBV29-1 once TGCAGCGTTGAAGATCGGGGGGACATTCAGTACTTC CSVEDRGDIQYF
TRBJ1-5 TRBD1 TRBV30 . TGTGCCTGGAGTGTTGGGACAGGGAAGGATCAGCCCCAGCATTTT CAWSVGTGKDQPQHF
TRBJ2-1 TRBD2 TRBV5-1 medium-sized TGCGCCAGCAGCTTCACTAGCGGGAGCTCCTACAATGAGCAGTTCTTC CASSFTSGSSYNEQFF
TRBJ1-1 TRBD1 TRBV15 . TGTGCCACCAGCAGCGGGACAGGGGTATCCCCAGCTTTCTTT CATSSGTGVSPAFF
TRBJ2-1 . TRBV18 . TGTGCCAGCTCTAGCCGGGACAATGAGCAGTTCTTC CASSSRDNEQFF
TRBJ2-2 . TRBV4-3 . TGCGCCAGCAGCCAAGAACTACAGGCTATCTTGAACACCGGGGAGCTGTTTTTT CASSQELQAILNTGELFF
TRBJ1-1 TRBD1 TRBV27 . TGTGCCAGCAGTTTATCAAGGGGGCAGGGGAGAACTGAAGCTTTCTTT CASSLSRGQGRTEAFF
TRBJ2-2 TRBD2 TRBV4-2 . TGTGCCAGCAGCCAAGACCGGACTAGCGGGGCGAACACCGGGGAGCTGTTTTTT CASSQDRTSGANTGELFF
TRBJ2-1 TRBD2 TRBV14 . TGTGCCAGCAGCCCCCAACTAGCGGGAGTTAGTGAGCAGTTCTTC CASSPQLAGVSEQFF
TRBJ2-6 TRBD1 TRBV5-1 . TGCGCCAGCAGCATAGGGACAGGGTCCGGGGCCAACGTCCTGACTTTC CASSIGTGSGANVLTF
TRBJ2-1 TRBD2 TRBV7-8 . TGTGCCAGCAGCTTAGTGGCGGGAGGGCCAGTTGAGCAGTTCTTC CASSLVAGGPVEQFF
TRBJ2-7 . TRBV12-2 . TGTGCAAGTCGCTTAGCCCAGAGGGAGATCTACGAGCAGTACTTC CASRLAQREIYEQYF
TRBJ2-1 TRBD2 TRBV7-3 once TGTGCCAGCAGCTTAACGTCGCTAGCGGGATACAATGAGCAGTTCTTC CASSLTSLAGYNEQFF
TRBJ2-7 . TRBV2 few TGTGCCAGCACTCCAGGGGCCTTCTACGAGCAGTACTTC CASTPGAFYEQYF
TRBJ1-2 TRBD1 TRBV7-9 . TGTGCCAGCAGCGAGGGGACAGGGGACTACTATGGCTACACCTTC CASSEGTGDYYGYTF
TRBJ1-5 TRBD1 TRBV2 . TGTGCCAGCAGAAAGTGGGGACAGGAGGTTTCGAGCAATCAGCCCCAGCATTTT CASRKWGQEVSSNQPQHF
TRBJ2-1 . TRBV6-2/TRBV6-3 once TGTGCCAGCAGTATAGTAGCGACTGGAAATGAGCAGTTCTTC CASSIVATGNEQFF
TRBJ2-1 . TRBV7-8 . TGTGCCAGCAGCTTAGCGTTGGGGGGCTCCTACAATGAGCAGTTCTTC CASSLALGGSYNEQFF
TRBJ1-2 TRBD1 TRBV7-9 . TGTGCCAGCAGCTTTATCCAGGGGGCTGACGGTGGCTACACCTTC CASSFIQGADGGYTF
TRBJ2-7 . TRBV5-8 . TGTGCCAGCAGCTTGTATGGCTGGAGCTCCTACGAGCAGTACTTC CASSLYGWSSYEQYF
TRBJ2-6 TRBD1 TRBV28 . TGTGCCAGCAGCCAGGGACAGCTCGGGGCCAACGTCCTGACTTTC CASSQGQLGANVLTF
TRBJ1-6 TRBD1 TRBV28 . TGTGCCAGCAGTTCGGCCGCAACAGGGGGCAATTCACCCCTCCACTTT CASSSAATGGNSPLHF
TRBJ2-2 . TRBV27 once TGTGCCAGCACCAACGGTCCGGGGACCGGGGAGCTGTTTTTT CASTNGPGTGELFF
TRBJ1-1 . TRBV4-3 . TGCGCCAGCAGCCAAGACTATTTGGTGAACGCAGGGCTTAGCACTGAAGCTTTCTTT CASSQDYLVNAGLSTEAFF
TRBJ1-3 . TRBV5-1 . TGCGCCAGCAGCTTAGGGGGTATCTCTGGAAACACCATATATTTT CASSLGGISGNTIYF
TRBJ1-1 . TRBV28 . TGTGCCAGCAGTCTCTACCACAGGAGAAACACTGAAGCTTTCTTT CASSLYHRRNTEAFF
TRBJ2-7 . TRBV7-9 few TGTGCCAGCAGCGGGCAACCGGGACTGCTCACCTACGAGCAGTACTTC CASSGQPGLLTYEQYF